This T cell receptor (beta chain) came from a study of CD4 T cells in relation to SARS-CoV-2 and coronaviruses. Study details: PBMCs were cultured with antigen for over 8 days before TCR beta sequencing.

CD4 enrichment then naive enrichment separated naive from memory CD4+ cells. To note about this clone: What it binds is not known.

Trimming pared 5 bases from V and 4 bases from J, leaving 18 bases between. Germline V lookup: CDR1 KGHSH, CDR2 LQKENI. There are 17 residues in the CDR3. The assay was immunoSEQ multiplex PCR, and TCRdb's table has in-frame clones only and misses some. The sample shows about 41,000 clones, 84% of them seen only once. The chain carries TRBV18 and TRBJ2-6, with a weak D call TRBD2 (6 bases). The receptor was derived from an adult with COVID-19. The sequenced sample was naive CD4+ T cells from PBMCs, cultured in vitro. Subset described: naive CD4+ T cells isolated by negative enrichment. The CDR3 coding sequence is TGTGCCAGCTCAATCTCCGGGAGACTCACCGGGGCCAACGTCCTGACTTTC. This encodes CASSISGRLTGANVLTF.